These 23 T cell receptor beta chains originate from one sample sequenced in a study of T-cell reconstitution after alpha-beta-depleted transplantation in children. Preparation of the TCRbeta library involved a method that used unique molecular identifiers. TCRdb passed the PCR reads through MiXCR, listing each CDR3 protein once. The sample yields over 150,000 distinct CDR3 sequences, around 7% seen once. The sequenced sample was PBMCs, obtained before TCRalphabeta/CD19-depleted stem cell transplant. Receptor source: a boy aged 2 to 10 with acute lymphoblastic leukemia, due to receive a stem cell transplant.

As DNA, the CDR3 is TGTGCCAGCAGTTTGAGGCGGATCAGCTCTGGAAACACCATATATTTT. It is translated as CASSLRRISSGNTIYF. The chain has TRBV12-3 or TRBV12-4 and TRBJ1-3; unclear D gene. V lost 3 bases, J lost 0 bases, and 12 bases lay in between. This CDR3 is built from 16 residues.

At least ten counts were recorded for this clonotype. The chain joins TRBV4-2 to TRBJ2-7; 11 bases are shared with TRBD1. The CDR3 is 16 amino acids. Per germline, CDR1 LGHNA and CDR2 YNFKEQ. V lost 3 bases and J lost 1; bases outside the gene matches: 5. The CDR3 loop reads CASSQAGTGGSYEQYF. Written as DNA, the CDR3 is TGTGCCAGCAGCCAGGCCGGGACAGGGGGTTCCTACGAGCAGTACTTC.

Ten or more counts support this clonotype. The gene calls are TRBV6-1 and TRBJ2-7; 10 bases match TRBD1. Germline CDR1 is MNHNS and CDR2 is SASEGT. This CDR3 region has 14 residues. Germline trimming cut 3 bases from V and 2 bases from J; bases unmatched to any gene: 1. The CDR3 region is CASSEGQGTYEQYF. CDR3 DNA: TGTGCCAGCAGTGAGGGACAGGGGACCTACGAGCAGTACTTC.

This clonotype was picked up many times. The chain joins TRBV7-2 to TRBJ2-3; 14 nucleotides match TRBD2. The CDR3 totals 16 residues. CDR1 and CDR2 (germline): SGHTA, FQGNSA. The V and J ends lost 5 bases and 6 bases, in that order; junction bases with no gene match: 7. CDR3 amino acids: CASSPRTSGRWDTQYF. The CDR3 DNA is TGTGCCAGCAGCCCCCGGACTAGCGGGAGGTGGGATACGCAGTATTTT.

This clonotype occurred a few times. CDR3 in amino acids: CASSPLETQYF. The CDR3 nucleotides are TGTGCCAGCTCTCCCCTCGAGACCCAGTACTTC. The rearrangement joins TRBV7-8 to TRBJ2-5; D remains unclear. Germline loops: CDR1 SGHVS, CDR2 FQNEAQ. The CDR3 is 11 residues long. V was trimmed by 8 bases and J by 5 bases, leaving 9 bases between them.

This clonotype showed up many times. The chain couples TRBV20-1 to TRBJ2-1; D might be TRBD2 (6 bases). Deletions cut 3 bases from V and 4 bases from J, with 10 bases between. The CDR3 runs to 13 residues. Germline-derived CDR1 and CDR2 are DFQATT and SNEGSKA (reference sequence). The CDR3 here is CSASGSGYNEQFF. CDR3 in DNA: TGCAGTGCTAGCGGGAGCGGGTACAATGAGCAGTTCTTC.

This clonotype was recorded many times. CDR3: CASSQPTAPSYGYTF. Here the CDR3 DNA reads TGCGCCAGCAGCCAACCGACAGCACCAAGCTATGGCTACACCTTC. The genes are TRBV4-3 and TRBJ1-2; D might be TRBD1 (5 bases). The germline gives CDR1 LGHNA, CDR2 YSLEER. There are 15 residues in the CDR3. The ends were cut back, 2 bases at V and 4 bases at J, with 14 bases in the middle.

In regard to this clonotype: Being one base from a much bigger clone, this may be a read error. The chain carries TRBV28 and TRBJ2-7; D might be TRBD2 (5 bases). This CDR3 contains 15 residues. Trimming took 6 bases from V and 0 from J, leaving 15 bases between them. CDR1 and CDR2 (germline): MDHEN, SYDVKM. The CDR3: CASRRLARSSYEQYF. The DNA of the CDR3 is TGTGCCAGCAGAAGATTAGCGCGAAGCTCCTACGAGCAGTACTTC.

This clonotype appeared many times. This chain links TRBV4-3 with TRBJ2-5; D unclear. CDR3 length: 11 residues. CDR1 and CDR2 from the germline V gene are LGHNA and YSLEER. The V end lost 5 bases, the J end lost 7 bases, and 8 bases lay between the germline ends. This CDR3 reads CASSDDGTQYF. The CDR3 DNA is TGCGCCAGCAGCGATGATGGGACCCAGTACTTC.

This clonotype was seen at least ten times. This chain connects TRBV4-2 to TRBJ2-2, with D possibly matching TRBD1 (7 bases). V gave up 3 bases and J gave up 5 bases, with 28 bases separating them. The CDR3 is 20 amino acids. Germline CDR1 reads LGHNA; CDR2 reads YNFKEQ. The CDR3 reads CASSQIPWRGRTSRTGELFF. The CDR3 nucleotides read TGTGCCAGCAGCCAGATCCCGTGGAGGGGGCGTACCTCGCGGACCGGGGAGCTGTTTTTT.

This clonotype came up many times. CDR3: CASSDLPGELFF. As DNA, the CDR3 is TGTGCCAGCAGCGACCTTCCCGGGGAGCTGTTTTTT. The chain combines TRBV9 with TRBJ2-2, with D uncertain. V was pared by 3 bases and J by 6 bases, with 6 bases between. The CDR3 is made up of 12 amino acids. Germline loops: CDR1 SGDLS, CDR2 YYNGEE.

This clonotype has ten or more counts. This sequence joins TRBV29-1 and TRBJ2-1, with D possibly matching TRBD1 (6 bases). Germline V gives CDR1 SQVTM, CDR2 ANQGSEA. The CDR3 loop spans 13 amino acids. The V and J ends lost 4 bases and 6 bases respectively, with 13 bases between them. The CDR3 protein is CSVGGQWLNEQFF. CDR3 DNA: TGCAGCGTTGGGGGACAATGGCTCAATGAGCAGTTCTTC.

This clonotype was picked up many times. The chain uses TRBV7-8 and TRBJ2-3, with D perhaps TRBD2 (5 bases). Germline V gene lookup returns CDR1 SGHVS and CDR2 FQNEAQ. V was trimmed by 1 base and J by 0 bases, leaving 11 bases between them. The length of the CDR3 is 16 residues. CDR3 sequence reads: CASSLGGRRSTDTQYF. In nucleotides, the CDR3 is TGTGCCAGCAGCTTAGGAGGGCGCAGGAGCACAGATACGCAGTATTTT.

This clonotype was counted ten times or more. The rearrangement joins TRBV25-1 to TRBJ2-5; no firm D call. The CDR3 is 14 amino acids. Per the germline V gene, CDR1 is MGHDK and CDR2 is SYGVNS. V was pared by 8 bases and J by 5 bases, with 18 bases between. The chain's CDR3 is CASGTKQRRETQYF. CDR3 coding DNA: TGTGCCAGCGGAACAAAACAGAGGCGGGAGACCCAGTACTTC.

This clonotype was found many times. The chain joins TRBV25-1 to TRBJ2-4; D perhaps matches TRBD2 (5 bases). This CDR3 region has 14 residues. The V end lost 2 bases, the J end lost 6 bases, and 11 bases lay between the germline ends. CDR1 and CDR2 (germline): MGHDK, SYGVNS. The CDR3 nucleotides read TGTGCCAGCAGTGAAGGTTTAGGGAGAAACATTCAGTACTTC. This gives the protein CASSEGLGRNIQYF. Complete variable domain (other parts from reference TRBV25-1 and TRBJ2-4): EADIYQTPRYLVIGTGKKITLECSQTMGHDKMYWYQQDPGMELHLIHYSYGVNSTEKGDLSSESTVSRIRTEHFPLTLESARPSHTSQYLCASSEGLGRNIQYFGAGTRLSVL.

The chain employs TRBV7-2 and TRBJ2-1, with 8 bases matching TRBD2. Trimming cost V 1 base and J 10 bases; bases outside gene matches: 9. Germline V gene lookup returns CDR1 SGHTA and CDR2 FQGNSA. This CDR3 spans 15 amino acids. In DNA form, the CDR3 reads TGTGCCAGCAGCTTAGAGCTCGGGGGGGCCGCGGAGCAGTTCTTC. It codes for CASSLELGGAAEQFF. The variable domain in full, with the rest retrieved from reference TRBV7-2 and TRBJ2-1, is GAGVSQSPSNKVTEKGKDVELRCDPISGHTALYWYRQSLGQGLEFLIYFQGNSAPDKSGLPSDRFSAERTGGSVSTLTIQRTQQEDSAVYLCASSLELGGAAEQFFGPGTRLTVL.

The CDR3 DNA sequence: TGTGCCAGCAGCATAGCGGGAGTGATCTCAGATACGCAGTATTTT. Translation: CASSIAGVISDTQYF. The chain is built from TRBV5-5 and TRBJ2-3; 9 bases match TRBD2. CDR1 is SGHKS and CDR2 is YYEKEE in the germline V gene (reference sequence). The V gene end was trimmed by 4 bases and the J gene end by 4 bases; junction bases not matched to a gene: 7. The CDR3 is 15 residues long.

This clonotype occurred many times. The CDR3 DNA is TGTGCCAGCAGTCAGACAGGATACAATGAGCAGTTCTTC. Protein product: CASSQTGYNEQFF. The rearrangement joins TRBV27 to TRBJ2-1; D perhaps matches TRBD1 (6 bases). Germline-derived CDR1 and CDR2 are MNHEY and SMNVEV (reference sequence). This CDR3 is built from 13 residues. V was trimmed by 5 bases and J by 4 bases, leaving 9 bases between them.

The rearrangement links TRBV7-2 to TRBJ1-1; unclear D gene. Between the trimmed V and J ends, which lost 4 bases and 2 bases, there was a span of 14 bases. Germline CDR1 is SGHTA and CDR2 is FQGNSA. There are 15 residues in the CDR3. DNA for the CDR3: TGTGCCAGCAGCTCTGGGGTCCAAAGAAACACTGAAGCTTTCTTT. Protein: CASSSGVQRNTEAFF.

This clonotype was counted at least ten times. V is TRBV4-3 and J is TRBJ2-7, with a weak D call TRBD1 (5 bases). The length of the CDR3 is 15 residues. Trimming shortened V by 0 bases and J by 3 bases, and 12 bases separated the two germline ends. Germline V gene sequence: CDR1 LGHNA, CDR2 YSLEER. The CDR3 coding sequence is TGCGCCAGCAGCCAAGACTACGGCAGGGTCTACGAGCAGTACTTC. Translation: CASSQDYGRVYEQYF.

This clonotype occurred many times. The rearrangement joins TRBV5-1 to TRBJ1-6, with TRBD1 matching over 9 bases. The CDR3 sequence is 17 residues long. Germline V gene data show CDR1 as SGHRS and CDR2 as YFSETQ. With 4 bases clipped from V and 7 bases from J, the junction kept 12 bases outside the gene matches. CDR3 residues: CASSVTTGGSGNSPLHF. The CDR3, as DNA: TGCGCCAGCAGCGTGACTACAGGGGGCAGTGGGAATTCACCCCTCCACTTT.

This clonotype was detected only a few times. The chain has TRBV28 and TRBJ2-2; possibly TRBD2 for D (5 bases). CDR3 length: 14 residues. From germline, CDR1 is MDHEN and CDR2 SYDVKM. V lost 6 bases, J lost 4 bases, and 12 bases lay in between. The CDR3: CASRRGLSTGELFF. The CDR3 nucleotides are TGTGCCAGCAGGCGCGGGCTCTCCACCGGGGAGCTGTTTTTT.

Ten or more counts support this clonotype. The gene calls are TRBV12-3 or TRBV12-4 and TRBJ2-7; 7 bases agree with TRBD2. V trimming: 5 bases; J trimming: 7 bases; junction bases outside the gene matches: 14. This CDR3 has 15 amino acids. The CDR3 protein is CASSPGGSEAREQYF. The DNA for the CDR3 is TGTGCCAGCAGTCCCGGGGGGTCAGAGGCTAGGGAGCAGTACTTC.